The 29 T cell receptor beta chains listed next were all sequenced from one sample in a study of blood T cell repertoires in COVID-19. Method: immunoSEQ multiplex PCR; TCRdb's copy keeps in-frame clones and lacks some. The sample has about 440,000 clones, roughly 85% seen once; the top ten hold over 1.5%. Sequencing was performed on PBMCs or T cells enriched from blood (not recorded which). The source is a woman aged 18-35 years with acute COVID-19.

The V call is TRBV10-2, the J call TRBJ1-3; 7 positions match TRBD1. Germline V lookup: CDR1 WSHSY, CDR2 SAAADI. Trimming removed 7 bases from V and 4 bases from J; junction bases left unmatched: 7. The CDR3 runs to 14 residues. CDR3: CASKDRAGGNTIYF. For the CDR3, the DNA is TGCGCCAGCAAAGACAGGGCTGGGGGAAACACCATATATTTT.

This clone turned up a few times. This chain links TRBV29-1 with TRBJ1-2, with a possible D match to TRBD1 (6 bases). V was clipped by 8 bases and J by 6 bases, with 13 bases between them. In germline, CDR1 is SQVTM, CDR2 ANQGSEA. The CDR3 is 11 amino acids. CDR3 loop: CSSATGHGYTF. CDR3 DNA sequence: TGCAGCTCAGCCACAGGGCATGGCTACACCTTC.

V gene TRBV19 combines with J gene TRBJ2-7; TRBD1 matches 8 bases. There are 13 residues in the CDR3. After removal of 5 bases from V and 7 bases from J, the junction contained 7 bases not matched to a gene. The germline V gene encodes CDR1 LNHDA and CDR2 SQIVND (reference sequence). The CDR3 bases are TGTGCCAGTAGTTTGGACAGGGAGGAAGAGCAGTACTTC. Its translation: CASSLDREEEQYF.

The J gene is TRBJ2-1, the V gene TRBV4-3; no clear D gene. V dropped 1 base and J dropped 0 bases, with 10 bases sitting between them. The V gene's germline CDR1 is LGHNA and CDR2 YSLEER. This CDR3 has 16 residues. In DNA, the CDR3 is TGCGCCAGCAGCCAAGGGTGGTCTAGCTCCTACAATGAGCAGTTCTTC. Amino acids: CASSQGWSSSYNEQFF.

The chain joins TRBV6-2 or TRBV6-3 to TRBJ1-5, with D uncertain. V was cut by 4 bases and J by 0 bases, with 7 bases left in between. The CDR3 sequence is 14 residues long. The germline V gene encodes CDR1 MNHEY and CDR2 SVGEGT. The CDR3 here is CASSSFSSNQPQHF. CDR3 DNA: TGTGCCAGCAGTTCGTTTAGTAGCAATCAGCCCCAGCATTTT.

This chain connects TRBV24-1 to TRBJ2-1, with 8 bases aligning to TRBD2. CDR1 and CDR2 from the germline V gene are KGHDR and SFDVKD. With 2 bases clipped from V and 7 bases from J, the junction kept 6 bases outside the gene matches. The CDR3 sequence is 15 residues long. The CDR3 nucleotides read TGTGCCACCAGTGATTCAGCGGGAGTTATAAATGAGCAGTTCTTC. This gives the protein CATSDSAGVINEQFF.

The sample holds a few counts of this clone. The rearrangement uses TRBV19 and TRBJ1-5; D might be TRBD1 (5 bases). The CDR3 has 16 amino acids. Germline V CDR1 and CDR2: LNHDA, SQIVND (reference sequence). Trimming removed 6 bases at V and 6 bases at J, with 21 bases between. CDR3 amino acids: CASSKNVKSGFQPQHF. In DNA, the CDR3 is TGTGCCAGTAGCAAAAACGTAAAATCAGGGTTTCAGCCCCAGCATTTT. Supplemented by reference TRBV19 and TRBJ1-5, the full variable domain reads DGGITQSPKYLFRKEGQNVTLSCEQNLNHDAMYWYRQDPGQGLRLIYYSQIVNDFQKGDIAEGYSVSREKKESFPLTVTSAQKNPTAFYLCASSKNVKSGFQPQHFGDGTRLSIL.

The chain employs TRBV11-2 and TRBJ2-3, with D unclear. V was trimmed by 5 bases and J by 6 bases, leaving 12 bases between them. The germline CDR1 and CDR2 sequences are SGHAT and FQNNGV. CDR3 length: 13 amino acids. The CDR3 DNA follows: TGTGCCAGCAGCAGCCGTACTGAGGATACGCAGTATTTT. The encoded protein is CASSSRTEDTQYF.

The chain recombines TRBV7-8 with TRBJ1-5, with D perhaps TRBD1 (6 bases). Trimming left V 1 base short and J 1 base short, with 11 bases between. This CDR3 has 16 amino acids. CDR1 and CDR2 (germline): SGHVS, FQNEAQ. The CDR3 reads CASSLEPGVSNQPQHF. In DNA form, the CDR3 reads TGTGCCAGCAGCTTAGAGCCAGGGGTGAGCAATCAGCCCCAGCATTTT.

The chain links TRBV28 to TRBJ1-2, with D perhaps TRBD1 (6 bases). The germline V gene encodes CDR1 MDHEN and CDR2 SYDVKM. The ends were cut back, 3 bases at V and 3 bases at J, with 11 bases in the middle. The CDR3 runs 14 residues. The DNA of the CDR3 is TGTGCCAGCAGTTTCCAGGGGACCTACTATGGCTACACCTTC. Its translation: CASSFQGTYYGYTF.

The genes are TRBV24-1 and TRBJ2-5, with D possibly TRBD2 on 6 matching bases. Germline values: CDR1 KGHDR, CDR2 SFDVKD. V dropped 2 bases and J dropped 5 bases, with 11 bases sitting between them. The CDR3 is 14 residues long. The CDR3 loop reads CATSDSEAGETQYF. As DNA, the CDR3 is TGTGCCACCAGTGATTCGGAGGCGGGGGAGACCCAGTACTTC.

V usage is TRBV5-1 and J usage is TRBJ2-3, with D unresolved. The CDR3 extends over 12 amino acids. The germline gives CDR1 SGHRS, CDR2 YFSETQ. V lost 0 bases to trimming and J lost 14 bases, with 13 bases between them. The DNA of the CDR3 is TGCGCCAGCAGCTTGGACGTAAGCAGGATGTATTTT. This translates into CASSLDVSRMYF.

The genes are TRBV5-5 and TRBJ2-7; 11 nucleotides agree with TRBD1. Per the germline V gene, CDR1 is SGHKS and CDR2 is YYEKEE (reference sequence). The CDR3 has 16 amino acids. The V segment lost 4 bases and the J segment 5 bases; nucleotides outside the gene matches: 11. The CDR3 coding sequence is TGTGCCAGCAGCCAAATAATACGGACAGGGGGCGACGAGCAGTACTTC. Translation: CASSQIIRTGGDEQYF.

The genes are TRBV2 and TRBJ2-5; no reliable D call. The V end was cut by 7 bases, the J end by 7 bases, with 13 bases between. The CDR3 is made up of 12 amino acids. The V gene's germline CDR1 is SNHLY and CDR2 FYNNEI. The CDR3 DNA reads TGTGCCAGCAAGATCGCGTCGGGGACCCAGTACTTC. Protein sequence: CASKIASGTQYF.

The chain's CDR3 is CASSMDRGRTEAFF. The CDR3 DNA is TGTGCCAGCAGCATGGACAGGGGGCGTACTGAAGCTTTCTTT. The chain couples TRBV7-2 to TRBJ1-1; 11 bases line up with TRBD1. V was clipped by 5 bases and J by 5 bases; unmatched bases: 4. Germline values: CDR1 SGHTA, CDR2 FQGNSA. The CDR3 runs 14 residues.

The chain joins TRBV24-1 to TRBJ1-2; 7 positions agree with TRBD1. Trimming cost V 7 bases and J 8 bases; bases outside gene matches: 9. Looked up from germline, CDR1 is KGHDR and CDR2 is SFDVKD. The CDR3 loop spans 13 amino acids. The CDR3 sequence is CATSTGQSSGYTF. CDR3 DNA: TGTGCCACCAGCACGGGACAGTCATCCGGCTACACCTTC.

The chain has TRBV4-3 and TRBJ2-2; no clear D gene. V dropped 0 bases and J dropped 0 bases, with 8 bases sitting between them. Germline V gene sequence: CDR1 LGHNA, CDR2 YSLEER. The CDR3 is 16 amino acids. The CDR3 nucleotides read TGCGCCAGCAGCCAAGATTCTCACACGAACACCGGGGAGCTGTTTTTT. As protein: CASSQDSHTNTGELFF.

CDR3 nucleotides: TGTGCCAGCAGCCGGACTAGCGGGAGGGCCGATGGCACCGGGGAGCTGTTTTTT. Encoded protein: CASSRTSGRADGTGELFF. This chain links TRBV5-4 with TRBJ2-2; 15 bases match TRBD2. CDR3 length equals 18 residues. V lost 4 bases, J lost 4 bases, and 8 bases stayed unmatched. Germline CDR1 and CDR2: SGHNT and YYREEE (reference sequence).

The chain's CDR3 is CASSPPQDFTDTQYF. The CDR3 bases are TGTGCCAGCAGCCCCCCCCAAGACTTCACAGATACGCAGTATTTT. This sequence joins TRBV5-4 and TRBJ2-3, with D unresolved. This CDR3 contains 15 residues. Trimming took off 4 bases at V and 2 bases at J, with 14 bases between the two ends. The germline gives CDR1 SGHNT, CDR2 YYREEE (reference sequence).

The J gene is TRBJ1-2, the V gene TRBV2; D is undetermined. Germline values: CDR1 SNHLY, CDR2 FYNNEI. The CDR3 sequence is 11 residues long. With 6 bases removed from V and 5 bases from J, the gap between germline ends came to 7 bases. Written as DNA, the CDR3 is TGTGCCAGCAGGGGGAGTTATGGCTACACCTTC. Its translation: CASRGSYGYTF. The complete variable domain, with remaining parts taken from reference TRBV2 and TRBJ1-2, reads EPEVTQTPSHQVTQMGQEVILRCVPISNHLYFYWYRQILGQKVEFLVSFYNNEISEKSEIFDDQFSVERPDGSNFTLKIRSTKLEDSAMYFCASRGSYGYTFGSGTRLTVV.

J is TRBJ1-1 and V is TRBV11-1, with D possibly TRBD1 on 6 matching bases. With 8 bases removed from V and 1 base from J, the gap between germline ends came to 17 bases. This CDR3 is 15 amino acids long. Germline assignment: CDR1 SGHAT and CDR2 FQDESV (reference sequence). DNA for the CDR3: TGTGCCAGCGTTCCCGGGACACACGAGAACACTGAAGCTTTCTTT. It yields the protein CASVPGTHENTEAFF.

This rearrangement joins TRBV27 to TRBJ2-2; 11 bases are a match to TRBD2. The trim removed 5 bases at V and 5 bases at J, leaving 7 bases unmatched. The CDR3 sequence is 16 residues long. Germline CDR1 reads MNHEY; CDR2 reads SMNVEV (reference sequence). CDR3 sequence reads: CASSITPSGGTGELFF. The CDR3 nucleotides read TGTGCCAGCAGTATCACTCCTAGCGGGGGGACCGGGGAGCTGTTTTTT.

CDR3 nucleotides: TGTGCCAGCAGCCAAGATTCATGCCGGTACGAGCAGTACTTC. It specifies CASSQDSCRYEQYF. The rearrangement links TRBV3-1 (or the pseudogene TRBV3-2) to TRBJ2-7; no definite D call. The V end lost 0 bases, the J end lost 4 bases, and 10 bases lay between the germline ends. From germline, CDR1 is LGHDT and CDR2 YNNKEL (reference sequence). The CDR3 contains 14 residues.

This chain links TRBV19 with TRBJ1-4; 8 nucleotides line up with TRBD1. V trimming: 2 bases; J trimming: 7 bases; junction bases outside the gene matches: 3. This CDR3 is 14 amino acids long. Germline V gives CDR1 LNHDA, CDR2 SQIVND (reference sequence). CDR3 nucleotides: TGTGCCAGTAGTATACAGGGGGCCGGTGAAAAACTGTTTTTT. Amino acids: CASSIQGAGEKLFF.

This chain connects TRBV6-1 to TRBJ2-2; weak D call: TRBD1 (6 bases). Germline values: CDR1 MNHNS, CDR2 SASEGT. The length of the CDR3 is 15 residues. Trimming removed 3 bases at V and 1 base at J, with 9 bases between. The CDR3 protein is CASSETGVNTGELFF. The CDR3 DNA follows: TGTGCCAGCAGTGAGACAGGAGTGAACACCGGGGAGCTGTTTTTT.

This chain connects TRBV4-3 to TRBJ2-7; D gene uncertain. There are 15 residues in the CDR3. Trimming took off 0 bases at V and 2 bases at J, with 11 bases between the two ends. CDR1 and CDR2 (germline): LGHNA, YSLEER. CDR3 region: CASSQDLASTYEQYF. CDR3 DNA: TGCGCCAGCAGCCAAGATCTCGCTAGTACCTACGAGCAGTACTTC.

The rearrangement links TRBV7-2 to TRBJ2-5; 9 positions agree with TRBD1. Germline values: CDR1 SGHTA, CDR2 FQGNSA. The CDR3 runs to 14 residues. J lost 8 bases, V lost 5 bases, and 9 bases had no gene match. The CDR3 region has the DNA TGTGCCAGCAGCCAACCCGGGACAGGGATAACCCAGTACTTC. This encodes CASSQPGTGITQYF.

The chain carries TRBV23-1 and TRBJ2-7, with 9 nucleotides matching TRBD1. TRBV23-1 has ORF status, its function being uncertain. The CDR3 runs 15 residues. The V segment lost 6 bases and the J segment 1 base; nucleotides outside the gene matches: 7. For the CDR3, the DNA is TGCGCCAGCAGCCTAAGGGACAGGGTGTCCTACGAGCAGTACTTC. Translated, it gives CASSLRDRVSYEQYF.

The chain has TRBV2 and TRBJ2-7; a possible D gene is TRBD1 (6 bases). Trimming stripped 6 bases from V and 12 bases from J, with 12 bases between. Germline-derived CDR1 and CDR2 are SNHLY and FYNNEI. The CDR3 contains 10 residues. The CDR3: CASRPGHLYF. Written as DNA, the CDR3 is TGTGCCAGCAGGCCGGGACACTTGTACTTC.